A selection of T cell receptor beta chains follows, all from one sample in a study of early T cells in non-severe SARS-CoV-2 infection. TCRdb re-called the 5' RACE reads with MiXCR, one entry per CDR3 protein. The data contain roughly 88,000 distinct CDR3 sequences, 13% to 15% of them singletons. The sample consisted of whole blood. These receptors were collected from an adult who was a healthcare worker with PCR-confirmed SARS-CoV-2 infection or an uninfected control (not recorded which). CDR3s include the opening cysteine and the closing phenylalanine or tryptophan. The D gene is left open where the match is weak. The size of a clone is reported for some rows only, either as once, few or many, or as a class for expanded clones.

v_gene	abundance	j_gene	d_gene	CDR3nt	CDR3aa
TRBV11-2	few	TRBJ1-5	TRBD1	TGTGCCAGCAGCCCTGGGGACAGATCCAATCAGCCCCAGCATTTT	CASSPGDRSNQPQHF
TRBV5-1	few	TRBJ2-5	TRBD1	TGCGCCAGCAGCTGGTGGGACAGGCTGGAAGAGACCCAGTACTTC	CASSWWDRLEETQYF
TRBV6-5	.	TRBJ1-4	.	TGTGCCAGCAGTTACTCGGCCAGGGAGAGTGAAAAACTGTTTTTT	CASSYSARESEKLFF
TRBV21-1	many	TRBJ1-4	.	TGTGCCAGCAGCGGACAGGGGGCGCGAATTGAAAAACTGTTTTTT	CASSGQGARIEKLFF
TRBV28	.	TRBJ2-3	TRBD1	TGTGCCAGCAGCCCGAGGACAGGGTCGTTCACAGATACGCAGTATTTT	CASSPRTGSFTDTQYF
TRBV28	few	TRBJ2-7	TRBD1	TGTGCCAGCAGTTCAAGACAGGGTTCGGAGGAGCAGTACTTC	CASSSRQGSEEQYF
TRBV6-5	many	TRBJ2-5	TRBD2	TGTGCCACCCTTAAGGCTAGCGGGGAAACAGAGACCCAGTACTTC	CATLKASGETETQYF
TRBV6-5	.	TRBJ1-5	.	TGTGCCAGCAGTTACAGCGGGGGCAATCAGCCCCAGCATTTT	CASSYSGGNQPQHF
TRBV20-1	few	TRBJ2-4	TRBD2	TGCAGTGCCCGAGGACTAGCGGGGATTAAGGGAAGTGACATTCAGTACTTC	CSARGLAGIKGSDIQYF
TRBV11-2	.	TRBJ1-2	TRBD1	TGTGCCAGCAGCCCGACAGGGGGCCGCTCGAGCTATGGCTACACCTTC	CASSPTGGRSSYGYTF
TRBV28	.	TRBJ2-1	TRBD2	TGTGCCAGCAGTGTAGCGGGGGGGCGTTTTTACAATGAGCAGTTCTTC	CASSVAGGRFYNEQFF
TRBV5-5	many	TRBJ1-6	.	TGTGCCAGCAGACGCTTGATCGGCAGAAATAATTCACCCCTCCACTTT	CASRRLIGRNNSPLHF
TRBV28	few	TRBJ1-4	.	TGTGCCAGCAGCGAGACTTACAGGGATGAAAAACTGTTTTTT	CASSETYRDEKLFF
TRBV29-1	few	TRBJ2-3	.	TGCAGCTCAAACAGGACTAGCACAGATACGCAGTATTTT	CSSNRTSTDTQYF
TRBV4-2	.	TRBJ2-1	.	TGTGCCAGCAGCCAAGACCCGACTAGCTACAATGAGCAGTTCTTC	CASSQDPTSYNEQFF
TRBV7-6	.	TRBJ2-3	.	TGTGCCAGCAGCTTAGACGCGTCTAGCGCGCTCACAGATACGCAGTATTTT	CASSLDASSALTDTQYF
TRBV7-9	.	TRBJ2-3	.	TGTGCCAGCAGCTTTGACGCCTATGAGCAGTATTTT	CASSFDAYEQYF
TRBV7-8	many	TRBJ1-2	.	TGTGCCAGCAGCTTATCAGGGACCTATGGCTACACCTTC	CASSLSGTYGYTF
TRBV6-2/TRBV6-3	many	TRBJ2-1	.	TGTGCCAGCAGTGCCCCGTGGGGATCCTACAATGAGCAGTTCTTC	CASSAPWGSYNEQFF
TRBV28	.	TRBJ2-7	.	TGTGCCAGCAGTTTAGCTAGTCGGGGGCCCTACGAGCAGTACTTC	CASSLASRGPYEQYF
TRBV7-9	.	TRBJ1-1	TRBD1	TGTGCCAGCAGCTATCCTGTGGGCAGGGGGCTTCACACTGAAGCTTTCTTT	CASSYPVGRGLHTEAFF
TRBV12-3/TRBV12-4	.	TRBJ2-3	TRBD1	TGTGCCAGCAGTCTGTCTAGGACAGGAGACACAGATACGCAGTATTTT	CASSLSRTGDTDTQYF
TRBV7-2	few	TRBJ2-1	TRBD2	TGTGCCAGCAGTCCTACGTTGGGGACTAGCGGTAACAATGAGCAGTTCTTC	CASSPTLGTSGNNEQFF
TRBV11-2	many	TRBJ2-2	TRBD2	TGTGCCAGCAGCCGAGGGACTAGCGGGGCCCTGAACACCGGGGAGCTGTTTTTT	CASSRGTSGALNTGELFF
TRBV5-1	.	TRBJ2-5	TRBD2	TGCGCCAGCAGCTTAAGTACGGGGGACTACGGGGAGACCCAGTACTTC	CASSLSTGDYGETQYF
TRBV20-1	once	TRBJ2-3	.	TGCAGTGCTAGAGCGGGGCGGGAAGATACGCAGTATTTT	CSARAGREDTQYF
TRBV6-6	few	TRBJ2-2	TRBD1	TGTGCCAGCAGTCCCGGGACAGGGGGAACCGGGGAGCTGTTTTTT	CASSPGTGGTGELFF
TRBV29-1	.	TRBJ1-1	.	TGCAGCGTTGTCGCGAACACTGAAGCTTTCTTT	CSVVANTEAFF
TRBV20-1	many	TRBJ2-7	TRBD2	TGCAGTGCTAGATCTCTAGCGGGGACCTACTACGAGCAGTACTTC	CSARSLAGTYYEQYF
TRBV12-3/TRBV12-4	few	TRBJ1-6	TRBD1	TGTGCCAGCAGTCCCAGGGACAGCTTAAGGAGTAATTCACCCCTCCACTTT	CASSPRDSLRSNSPLHF
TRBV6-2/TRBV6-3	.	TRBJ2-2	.	TGTGCCAGCAGTTACACCGAGCTCAACGGGGAGCTGTTTTTT	CASSYTELNGELFF
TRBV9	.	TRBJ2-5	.	TGTGCCAGCAGCGCCGGGACCCGAGAGACCCAGTACTTC	CASSAGTRETQYF
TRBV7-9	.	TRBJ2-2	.	TGTGCCAGCACTCAACTTTCAGGGAACACCGGGGAGCTGTTTTTT	CASTQLSGNTGELFF
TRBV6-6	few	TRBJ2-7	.	TGTGCCAGCAGTTACAGCTGGGACCCCACCTACGAGCAGTACTTC	CASSYSWDPTYEQYF
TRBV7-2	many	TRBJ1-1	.	TGTGCCAGCAGCGCGGCGGGACAAATACCCACTGAAGCTTTCTTT	CASSAAGQIPTEAFF
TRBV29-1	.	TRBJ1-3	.	TGCAGCGTTGTGAGGGGAAACACCATATATTTT	CSVVRGNTIYF
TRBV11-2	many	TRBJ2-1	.	TGTGCCAGCACCCTTAGTACGACCAGGCCCAATGAGCAGTTCTTC	CASTLSTTRPNEQFF
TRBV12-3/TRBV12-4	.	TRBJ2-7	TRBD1	TGTGCCAGCAGAAGACAGGGCTCCTACGAGCAGTACTTC	CASRRQGSYEQYF
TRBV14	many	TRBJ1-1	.	TGTGCCAGCAGCCAAGAAGCGGACAGATGGAAAGCTTTCTTT	CASSQEADRWKAFF
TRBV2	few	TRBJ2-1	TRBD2	TGTGCCAGCAGTGACCTACTAGCGGGGAACTACAATGAGCAGTTCTTC	CASSDLLAGNYNEQFF
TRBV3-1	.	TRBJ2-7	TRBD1	TGTGCCAGCAGCCCAGGGACAGGGCCCTCCTACGAGCAGTACTTC	CASSPGTGPSYEQYF
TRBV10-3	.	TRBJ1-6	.	TGTGCCATCAGTGCAGGGGAAAATTCACCCCTCCACTTT	CAISAGENSPLHF
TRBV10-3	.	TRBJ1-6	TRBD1	TGTGCCATCAGTCGACAGGGACATAATTCACCCCTCCACTTT	CAISRQGHNSPLHF
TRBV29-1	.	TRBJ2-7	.	TGCAGCGTTGAAAGGGTGGGCGCCGACGAGCAGTACTTC	CSVERVGADEQYF
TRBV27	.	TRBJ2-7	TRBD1	TGTGCCAGCAGTCCTTGGACAGGGTACGAGCAGTACTTC	CASSPWTGYEQYF
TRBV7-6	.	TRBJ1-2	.	TGTGTCAGCAGTCCCGACCTAACCTATTATGGCTACACCTTC	CVSSPDLTYYGYTF
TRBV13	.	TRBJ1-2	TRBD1	TGTGCCAGCAGGCTGCAGGGGGCTTTTGGCTACACCTTC	CASRLQGAFGYTF
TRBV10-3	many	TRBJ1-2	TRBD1	TGTGCCATCAGCCCAGGGGGGGGATATAACTATGGCTACACCTTC	CAISPGGGYNYGYTF
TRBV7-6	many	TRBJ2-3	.	TGTGCCAGCAGCTTAGCCTTATGTTTATGCCAAAGCACAGATACGCAGTATTTT	CASSLALCLCQSTDTQYF